The subject of this entry is one T cell receptor beta chain. Its specificity is not known. Naive CD4+ T cells were purified with Tregs depleted by CD25. Constant-region reverse primers amplified full-length variable regions, followed by semi-nested Nested Universal Primer A PCR. TCRdb re-analysed the 5' RACE reads in MiXCR, keeping a single row per CDR3 protein. This sample has 8,500 to 9,000 distinct CDR3 sequences; 27% occur once, and the top ten carry approximately 4.6%. With 5 bases clipped from V and 10 bases from J, the junction kept 6 bases outside the gene matches. This CDR3 contains 14 residues. Looked up from germline, CDR1 is MRHNA and CDR2 is SNTAGT. Study observations and caveats: Tumor Treg TCRs overlapped most with tumor naive CD4+ cells. The TCR gene usage of tumor memory CD4+ T cells clustered together with blood and lymph node memory CD4+ cells and with lymph node naive CD4+ cells.

The sequence was collected from a female donor with breast cancer. The chain employs TRBV6-4 and TRBJ2-1; TRBD2 agrees at 12 bases. The specimen sequenced was naive CD4+ T cells sorted from a lymph node. The subset: naive CD4+ T cells, CD4+CD45RA+CD25-. The CDR3 region has the DNA TGTGCCAGCAGTCTAGCGGGGGGGAGAAGGGAGCAGTTCTTC. Translation: CASSLAGGRREQFF.